The entry below gives a single T cell receptor (beta chain) sequence along with its context. The antigen it binds to is not known. No much larger clone is present one base from it, and per-base qualities are unavailable. Participants in the prospective study were aged about 18 to 90 years, lived in over 20 United States geographic areas, and enrolled through a virtual design. In the prospective study, participants were assigned to cohorts based on the clinical history participants reported in a screening survey and a study questionnaire. A participant counted as exposed if, within 2 weeks of entering the study, that participant had been in contact with someone who had a PCR-confirmed or clinician-diagnosed COVID-19 case. In the prospective study, whole blood, serum and a nasopharyngeal or oropharyngeal swab were collected from each participant by mobile phlebotomists. Prospective study participants could optionally give additional blood draws and questionnaires over an approximately two-month period. Before DNA extraction, blood samples from the prospective study were shipped at room temperature or frozen.

This entry comes from a study of blood T cell repertoires in COVID-19 (TCRdb year 2020). Background for the entire study: Samples covering the acute and convalescent phases of COVID-19 were provided by collaborators in the United States, Italy and Spain. Samples came from the ongoing ImmuneRACE study (first 160 participants) plus 1,254 subjects from 6 global collaborators. HLA class I and class II types, where available, came from metadata supplied by the sample provider rather than from assay-based typing. A freely available public database, intended as a resource for researchers studying the immune response to SARS-CoV-2, is where the repertoires were released. Nearly every sample came with metadata listing a de-identified subject ID, COVID-19 status, age in years and sex. Subjects who had been exposed to COVID-19, were actively infected with it, or had recovered from it provided the deeply sampled blood TCRbeta repertoires that made up the dataset. The prospective study material was composed of cDNA or gDNA derived from T cells, B-cell-depleted T cells, or PBMCs. Beyond this particular receptor, the publication reports: Clinical and demographic metadata were provided uncurated, with the amount varying by source and participant.

TCRbeta CDR3 regions were amplified from genomic DNA by means of the immunoSEQ Assay, a bias-controlled multiplex PCR. In the source study's methods: Within the assay, amplification of reference gene primers was used to estimate how many nucleated cells each sample contained. Sequence reads were collapsed and filtered to measure the absolute abundance of every unique TCRbeta CDR3 rearrangement. For each sample, productive Simpson clonality was calculated as the square root of Simpson's diversity index across productive rearrangements. TCRdb limited this immuneACCESS table to in-frame rearrangements with V and J called. A share of clones is missing; checked studies link under half to unresolved V genes, and the rest is unexplained. V and J calls and clone size come straight from that table; D and trimming were deduced from the DNA. Across this sample there are under 250,000 clones, with around nine tenths seen only once. Over 3% of the sample is taken by the ten largest.

Including cysteine and phenylalanine, the CDR3 has 21 amino acids. Only CDR3 DNA is held: 63 bases, read in frame from base 1. Per the germline V gene (reference sequence), LGHDT is the CDR1 and YNNKEL is the CDR2. Trimming takes 4 bases from V and 3 bases from J, and the germline ends sit 33 bases apart. The sequenced sample was PBMCs or T cells enriched from blood (not recorded which). The TCR comes from a woman aged 40 to 49 who had been exposed to COVID-19. Recombination joined TRBV3-1 (or the pseudogene TRBV3-2) with TRBJ1-1, with a weak D call of TRBD1 (5 bases match). The nucleotide sequence reads TGTGCCAGCAGCCCAACTGTCTTGTCTGTCGGGGGAGGTGATTTGGACACTGAAGCTTTCTTT. Its amino acids are CASSPTVLSVGGGDLDTEAFF.